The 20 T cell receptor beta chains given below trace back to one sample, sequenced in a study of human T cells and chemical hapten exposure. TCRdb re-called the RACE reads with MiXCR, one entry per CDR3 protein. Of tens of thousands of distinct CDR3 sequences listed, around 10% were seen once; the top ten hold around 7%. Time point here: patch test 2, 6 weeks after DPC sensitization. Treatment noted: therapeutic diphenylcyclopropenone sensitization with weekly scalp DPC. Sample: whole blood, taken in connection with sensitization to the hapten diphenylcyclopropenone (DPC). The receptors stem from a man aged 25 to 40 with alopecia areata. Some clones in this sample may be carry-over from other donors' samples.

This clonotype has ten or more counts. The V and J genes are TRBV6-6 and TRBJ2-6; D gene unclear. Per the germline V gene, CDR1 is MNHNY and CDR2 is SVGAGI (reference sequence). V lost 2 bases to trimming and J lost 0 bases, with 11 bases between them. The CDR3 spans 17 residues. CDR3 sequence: CASSYRDDGSGANVLTF. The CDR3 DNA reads TGTGCCAGCAGTTACCGAGACGACGGCTCTGGGGCCAACGTCCTGACTTTC.

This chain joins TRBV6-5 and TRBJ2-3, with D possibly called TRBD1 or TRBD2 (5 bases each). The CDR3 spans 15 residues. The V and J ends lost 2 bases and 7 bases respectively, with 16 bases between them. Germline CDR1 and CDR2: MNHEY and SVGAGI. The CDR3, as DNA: TGTGCCAGCAGTTACGAGTTGACGGGGACGAATACGCAGTATTTT. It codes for CASSYELTGTNTQYF.

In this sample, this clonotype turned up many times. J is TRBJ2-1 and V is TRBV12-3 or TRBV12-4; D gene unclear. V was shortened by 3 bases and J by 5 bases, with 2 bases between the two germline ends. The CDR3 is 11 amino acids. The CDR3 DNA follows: TGTGCCAGCAGTTTTAACAATGAGCAGTTCTTC. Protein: CASSFNNEQFF.

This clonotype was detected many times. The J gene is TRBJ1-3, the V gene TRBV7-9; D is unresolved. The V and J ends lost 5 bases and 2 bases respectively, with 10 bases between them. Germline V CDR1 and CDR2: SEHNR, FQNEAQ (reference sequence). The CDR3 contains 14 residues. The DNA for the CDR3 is TGTGCCAGCAGCCTGGACCGGGCTGGAAACACCATATATTTT. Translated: CASSLDRAGNTIYF.

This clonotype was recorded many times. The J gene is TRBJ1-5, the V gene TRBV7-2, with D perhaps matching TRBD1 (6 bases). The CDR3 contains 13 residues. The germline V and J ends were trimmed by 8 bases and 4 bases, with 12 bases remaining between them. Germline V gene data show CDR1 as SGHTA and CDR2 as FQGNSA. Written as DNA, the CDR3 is TGTGCCAGCGCCTCTCAGGGGAATCAGCCCCAGCATTTT. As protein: CASASQGNQPQHF. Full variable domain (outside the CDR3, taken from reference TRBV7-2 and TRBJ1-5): GAGVSQSPSNKVTEKGKDVELRCDPISGHTALYWYRQSLGQGLEFLIYFQGNSAPDKSGLPSDRFSAERTGGSVSTLTIQRTQQEDSAVYLCASASQGNQPQHFGDGTRLSIL.

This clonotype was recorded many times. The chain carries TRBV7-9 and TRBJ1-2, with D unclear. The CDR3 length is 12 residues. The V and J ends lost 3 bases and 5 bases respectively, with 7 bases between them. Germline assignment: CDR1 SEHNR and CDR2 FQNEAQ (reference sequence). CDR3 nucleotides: TGTGCCAGCAGCTTGGAACAGTATGGCTACACCTTC. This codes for CASSLEQYGYTF.

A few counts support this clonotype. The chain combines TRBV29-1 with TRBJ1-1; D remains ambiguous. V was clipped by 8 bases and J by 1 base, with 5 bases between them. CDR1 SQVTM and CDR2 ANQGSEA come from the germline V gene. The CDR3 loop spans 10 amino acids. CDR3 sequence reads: CSPSNTEAFF. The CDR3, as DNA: TGCAGCCCCTCGAACACTGAAGCTTTCTTT. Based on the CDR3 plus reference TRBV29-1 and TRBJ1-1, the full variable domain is SAVISQKPSRDICQRGTSLTIQCQVDSQVTMMFWYRQQPGQSLTLIATANQGSEATYESGFVIDKFPISRPNLTFSTLTVSNMSPEDSSIYLCSPSNTEAFFGQGTRLTVV.

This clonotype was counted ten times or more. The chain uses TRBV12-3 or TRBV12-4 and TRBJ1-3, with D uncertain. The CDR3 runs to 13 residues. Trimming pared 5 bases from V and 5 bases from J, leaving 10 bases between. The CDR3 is CASSKEGRNTIYF. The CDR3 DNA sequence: TGTGCCAGCAGTAAAGAAGGGAGAAACACCATATATTTT.

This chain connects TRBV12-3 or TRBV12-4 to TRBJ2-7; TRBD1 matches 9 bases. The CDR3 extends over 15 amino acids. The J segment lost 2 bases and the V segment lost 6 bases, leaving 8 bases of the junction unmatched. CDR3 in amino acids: CASSHPGQGTYEQYF. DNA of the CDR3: TGTGCCAGCAGCCATCCGGGACAGGGCACCTACGAGCAGTACTTC.

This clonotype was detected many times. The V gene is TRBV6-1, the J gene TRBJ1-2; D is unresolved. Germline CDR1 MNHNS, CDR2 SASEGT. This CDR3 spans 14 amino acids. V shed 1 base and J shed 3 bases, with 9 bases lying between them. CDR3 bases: TGTGCCAGCAGTGAAGATCAGGTTGACTATGGCTACACCTTC. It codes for CASSEDQVDYGYTF.

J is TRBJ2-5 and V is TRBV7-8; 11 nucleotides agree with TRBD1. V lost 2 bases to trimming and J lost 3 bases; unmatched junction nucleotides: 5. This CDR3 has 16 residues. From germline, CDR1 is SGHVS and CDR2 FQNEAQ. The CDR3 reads CASSLKDRGREETQYF. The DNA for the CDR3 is TGTGCCAGCAGCTTAAAGGACAGGGGGCGTGAAGAGACCCAGTACTTC.

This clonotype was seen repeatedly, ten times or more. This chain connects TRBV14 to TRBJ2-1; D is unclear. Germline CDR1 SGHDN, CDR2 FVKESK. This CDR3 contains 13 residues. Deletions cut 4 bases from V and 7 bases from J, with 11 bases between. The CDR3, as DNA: TGTGCCAGCAGCCGATTTACAGTGAATGAGCAGTTCTTC. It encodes CASSRFTVNEQFF.

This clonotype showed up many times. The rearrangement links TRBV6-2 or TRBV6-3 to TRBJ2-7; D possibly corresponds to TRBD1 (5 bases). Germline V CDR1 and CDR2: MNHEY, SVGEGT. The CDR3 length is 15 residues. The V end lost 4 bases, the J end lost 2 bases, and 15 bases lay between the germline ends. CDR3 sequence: CASSLLDGRAYEQYF. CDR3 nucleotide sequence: TGTGCCAGCAGTTTATTGGACGGCAGGGCCTACGAGCAGTACTTC.

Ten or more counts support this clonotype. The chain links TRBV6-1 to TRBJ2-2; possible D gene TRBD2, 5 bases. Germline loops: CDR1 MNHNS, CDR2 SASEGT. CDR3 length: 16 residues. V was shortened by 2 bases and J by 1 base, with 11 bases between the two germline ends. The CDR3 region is CASSEWEQMNTGELFF. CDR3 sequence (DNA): TGTGCCAGCAGTGAATGGGAGCAGATGAACACCGGGGAGCTGTTTTTT.

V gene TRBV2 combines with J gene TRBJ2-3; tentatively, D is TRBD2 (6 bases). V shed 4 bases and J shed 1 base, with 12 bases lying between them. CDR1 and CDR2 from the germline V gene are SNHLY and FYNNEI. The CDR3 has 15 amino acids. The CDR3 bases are TGTGCCAGCAGTGTACTAGCCGGAGGCACAGATACGCAGTATTTT. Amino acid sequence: CASSVLAGGTDTQYF.

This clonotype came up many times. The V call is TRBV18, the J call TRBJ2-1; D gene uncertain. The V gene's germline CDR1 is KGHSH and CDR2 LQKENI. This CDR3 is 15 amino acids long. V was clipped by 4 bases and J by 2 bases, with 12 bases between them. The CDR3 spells CASSQPTSPYNEQFF. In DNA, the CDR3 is TGTGCCAGCTCACAACCTACTTCTCCCTACAATGAGCAGTTCTTC.

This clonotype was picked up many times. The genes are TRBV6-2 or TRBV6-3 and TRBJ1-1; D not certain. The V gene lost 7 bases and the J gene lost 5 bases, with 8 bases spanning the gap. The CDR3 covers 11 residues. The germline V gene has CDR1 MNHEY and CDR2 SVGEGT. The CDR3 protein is CASTLRTEAFF. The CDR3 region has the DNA TGTGCCAGCACCCTGAGAACTGAAGCTTTCTTT.

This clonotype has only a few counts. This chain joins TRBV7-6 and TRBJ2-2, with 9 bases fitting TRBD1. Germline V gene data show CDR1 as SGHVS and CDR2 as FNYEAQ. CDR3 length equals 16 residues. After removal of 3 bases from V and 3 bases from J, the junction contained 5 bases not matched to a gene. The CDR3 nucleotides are TGTGCCAGCAGCTTCAAACAGGGGGCTTACACCGGGGAGCTGTTTTTT. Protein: CASSFKQGAYTGELFF.

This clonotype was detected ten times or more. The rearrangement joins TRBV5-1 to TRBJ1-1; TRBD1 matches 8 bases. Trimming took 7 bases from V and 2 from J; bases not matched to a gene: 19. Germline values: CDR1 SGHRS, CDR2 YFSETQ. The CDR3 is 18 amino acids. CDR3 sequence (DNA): TGCGCCAGCGGACAAGACGGCCGGGACAGGACTTTCAACACTGAAGCTTTCTTT. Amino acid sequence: CASGQDGRDRTFNTEAFF.

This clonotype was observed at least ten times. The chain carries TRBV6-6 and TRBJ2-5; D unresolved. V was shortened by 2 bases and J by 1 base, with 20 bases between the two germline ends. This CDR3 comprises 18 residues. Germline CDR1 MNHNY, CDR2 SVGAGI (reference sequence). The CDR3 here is CASSYDSKTSLFQETQYF. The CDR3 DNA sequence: TGTGCCAGCAGTTACGATTCAAAGACATCTTTATTCCAAGAGACCCAGTACTTC.